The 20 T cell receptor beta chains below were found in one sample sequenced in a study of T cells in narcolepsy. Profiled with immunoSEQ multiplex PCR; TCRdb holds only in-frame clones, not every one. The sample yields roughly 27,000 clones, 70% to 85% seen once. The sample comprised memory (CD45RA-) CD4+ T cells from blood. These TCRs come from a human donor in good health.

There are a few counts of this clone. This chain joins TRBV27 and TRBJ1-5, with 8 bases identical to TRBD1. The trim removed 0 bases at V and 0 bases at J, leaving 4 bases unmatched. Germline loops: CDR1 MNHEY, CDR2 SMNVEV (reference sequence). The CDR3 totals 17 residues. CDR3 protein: CASSLSSGQGSNQPQHF. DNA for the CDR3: TGTGCCAGCAGTTTATCCTCTGGACAGGGTAGCAATCAGCCCCAGCATTTT.

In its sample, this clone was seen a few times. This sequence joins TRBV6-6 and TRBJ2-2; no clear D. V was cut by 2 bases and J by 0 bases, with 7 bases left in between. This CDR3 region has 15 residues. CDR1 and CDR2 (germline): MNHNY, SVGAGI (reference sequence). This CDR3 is CASSYRLSNTGELFF. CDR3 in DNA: TGTGCCAGCAGTTACCGGTTGTCGAACACCGGGGAGCTGTTTTTT.

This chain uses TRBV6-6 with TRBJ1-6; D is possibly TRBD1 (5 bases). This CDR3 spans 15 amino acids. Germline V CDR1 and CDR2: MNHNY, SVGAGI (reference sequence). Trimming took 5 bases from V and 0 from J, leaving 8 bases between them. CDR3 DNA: TGTGCCAGCAGTCCGAGGGGCTCCTATAATTCACCCCTCCACTTT. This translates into CASSPRGSYNSPLHF.

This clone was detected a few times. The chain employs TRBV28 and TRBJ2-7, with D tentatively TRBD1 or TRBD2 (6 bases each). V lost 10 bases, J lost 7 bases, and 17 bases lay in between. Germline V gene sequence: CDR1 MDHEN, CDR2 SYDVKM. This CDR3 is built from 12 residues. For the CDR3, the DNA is TGTGCCACCGGACCTCAGGGGAGGGAGCAGTACTTC. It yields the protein CATGPQGREQYF. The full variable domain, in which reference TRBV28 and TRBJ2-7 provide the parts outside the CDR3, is DVKVTQSSRYLVKRTGEKVFLECVQDMDHENMFWYRQDPGLGLRLIYFSYDVKMKEKGDIPEGYSVSREKKERFSLILESASTNQTSMYLCATGPQGREQYFGPGTRLTVT.

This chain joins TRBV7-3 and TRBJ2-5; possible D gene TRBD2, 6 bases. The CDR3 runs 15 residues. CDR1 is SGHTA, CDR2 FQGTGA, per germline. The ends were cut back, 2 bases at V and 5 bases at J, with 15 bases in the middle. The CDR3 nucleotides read TGTGCCAGCAGCTTACTCCGGGGGTCCCAGGAGACCCAGTACTTC. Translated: CASSLLRGSQETQYF. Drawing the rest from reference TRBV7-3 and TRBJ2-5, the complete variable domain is GAGVSQTPSNKVTEKGKYVELRCDPISGHTALYWYRQSLGQGPEFLIYFQGTGAADDSGLPNDRFFAVRPEGSVSTLKIQRTERGDSAVYLCASSLLRGSQETQYFGPGTRLLVL.

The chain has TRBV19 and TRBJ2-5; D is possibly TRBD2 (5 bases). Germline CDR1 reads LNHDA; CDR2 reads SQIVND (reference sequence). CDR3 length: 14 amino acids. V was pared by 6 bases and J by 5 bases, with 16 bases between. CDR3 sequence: CASRPGLTGETQYF. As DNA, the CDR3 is TGTGCCAGTAGACCCGGCCTCACGGGGGAGACCCAGTACTTC.

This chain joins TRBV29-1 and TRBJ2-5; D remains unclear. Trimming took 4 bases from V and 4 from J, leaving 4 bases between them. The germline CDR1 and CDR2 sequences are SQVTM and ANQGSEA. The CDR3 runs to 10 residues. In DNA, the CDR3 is TGCAGCGTTGGTGGAGAGACCCAGTACTTC. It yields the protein CSVGGETQYF.

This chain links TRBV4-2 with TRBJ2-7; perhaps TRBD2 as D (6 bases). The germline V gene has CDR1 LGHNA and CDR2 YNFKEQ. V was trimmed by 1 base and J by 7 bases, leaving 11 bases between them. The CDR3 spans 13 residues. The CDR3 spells CASSQGLGGEQYF. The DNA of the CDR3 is TGTGCCAGCAGCCAAGGCCTCGGGGGTGAGCAGTACTTC.

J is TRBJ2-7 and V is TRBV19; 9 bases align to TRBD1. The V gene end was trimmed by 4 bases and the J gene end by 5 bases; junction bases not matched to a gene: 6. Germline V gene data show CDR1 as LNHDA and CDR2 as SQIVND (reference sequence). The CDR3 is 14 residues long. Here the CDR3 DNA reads TGTGCCAGTAGTACGGGACAGGGTAGAGACGAGCAGTACTTC. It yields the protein CASSTGQGRDEQYF.

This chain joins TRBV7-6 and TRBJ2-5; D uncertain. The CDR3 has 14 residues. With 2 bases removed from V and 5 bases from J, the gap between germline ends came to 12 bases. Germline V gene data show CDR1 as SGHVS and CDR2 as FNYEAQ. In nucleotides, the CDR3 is TGTGCCAGCAGCTTAAAGATTCTTGGGGAGACCCAGTACTTC. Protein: CASSLKILGETQYF.

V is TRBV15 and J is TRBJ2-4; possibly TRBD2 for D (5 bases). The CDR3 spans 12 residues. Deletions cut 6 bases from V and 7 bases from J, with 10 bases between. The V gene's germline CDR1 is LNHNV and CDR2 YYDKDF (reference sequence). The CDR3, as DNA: TGTGCCACCAGGCTAGAGGGTAACATTCAGTACTTC. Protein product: CATRLEGNIQYF.

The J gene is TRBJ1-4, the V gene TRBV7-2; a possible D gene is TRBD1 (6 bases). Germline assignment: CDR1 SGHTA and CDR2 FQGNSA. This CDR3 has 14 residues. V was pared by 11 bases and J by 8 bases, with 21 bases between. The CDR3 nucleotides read TGTGCCTCCAGCCAGAGGGGGGGCGGCGAAAAACTGTTTTTT. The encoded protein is CASSQRGGGEKLFF.

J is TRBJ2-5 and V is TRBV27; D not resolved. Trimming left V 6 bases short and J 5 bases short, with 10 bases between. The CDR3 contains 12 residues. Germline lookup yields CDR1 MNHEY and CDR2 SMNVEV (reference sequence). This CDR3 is CASSFYPETQYF. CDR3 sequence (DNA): TGTGCCAGCAGCTTTTACCCGGAGACCCAGTACTTC.

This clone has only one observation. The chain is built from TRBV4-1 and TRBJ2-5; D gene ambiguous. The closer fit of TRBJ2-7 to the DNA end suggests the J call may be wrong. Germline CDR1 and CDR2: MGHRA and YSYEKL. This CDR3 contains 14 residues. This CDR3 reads CASSSPGGVYEQYF. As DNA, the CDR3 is TGCGCCAGCAGTAGCCCGGGCGGAGTATACGAGCAGTACTTC.

The CDR3 DNA reads TGTGCCAGCAGGGACGGTTTGGAGCAGTACTTC. This translates into CASRDGLEQYF. The chain combines TRBV6-5 with TRBJ2-7; D gene unclear. The CDR3 has 11 amino acids. V was trimmed by 6 bases and J by 7 bases, leaving 10 bases between them. Germline-derived CDR1 and CDR2 are MNHEY and SVGAGI.

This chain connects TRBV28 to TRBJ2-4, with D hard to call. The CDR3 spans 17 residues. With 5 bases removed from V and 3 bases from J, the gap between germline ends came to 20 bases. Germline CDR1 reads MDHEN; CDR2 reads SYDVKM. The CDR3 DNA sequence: TGTGCCAGCAGTCCCCCTCCGGCGGTGACGGGCAAAAACATTCAGTACTTC. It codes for CASSPPPAVTGKNIQYF. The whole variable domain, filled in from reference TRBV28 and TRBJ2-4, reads DVKVTQSSRYLVKRTGEKVFLECVQDMDHENMFWYRQDPGLGLRLIYFSYDVKMKEKGDIPEGYSVSREKKERFSLILESASTNQTSMYLCASSPPPAVTGKNIQYFGAGTRLSVL.

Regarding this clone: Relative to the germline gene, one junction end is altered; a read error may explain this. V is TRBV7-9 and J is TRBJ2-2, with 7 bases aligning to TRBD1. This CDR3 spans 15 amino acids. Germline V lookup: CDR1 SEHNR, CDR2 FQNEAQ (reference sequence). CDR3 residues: CVSSTGASNTGELFF. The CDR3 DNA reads TGTGTCAGCAGCACAGGGGCCTCGAACACCGGGGAGCTGTTTTTT.

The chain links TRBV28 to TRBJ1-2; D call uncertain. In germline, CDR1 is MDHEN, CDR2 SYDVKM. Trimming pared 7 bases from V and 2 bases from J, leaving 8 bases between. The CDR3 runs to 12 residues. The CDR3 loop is CASNTVNYGYTF. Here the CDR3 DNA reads TGTGCCAGCAATACGGTCAACTATGGCTACACCTTC.

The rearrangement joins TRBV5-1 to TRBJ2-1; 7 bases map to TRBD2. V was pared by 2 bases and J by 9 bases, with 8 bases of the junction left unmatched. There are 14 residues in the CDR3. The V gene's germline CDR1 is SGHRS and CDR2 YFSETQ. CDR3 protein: CASSFQRDRGEQFF. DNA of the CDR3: TGCGCCAGCAGCTTTCAGCGGGATAGGGGTGAGCAGTTCTTC.

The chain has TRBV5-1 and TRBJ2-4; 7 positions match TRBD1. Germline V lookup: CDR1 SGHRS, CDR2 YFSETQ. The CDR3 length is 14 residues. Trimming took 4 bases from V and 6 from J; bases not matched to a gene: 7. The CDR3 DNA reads TGCGCCAGCAGCGTCGGGACAGCCTCAAACATTCAGTACTTC. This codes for CASSVGTASNIQYF.